These T cell receptor beta chains were read from a single sample in a study of T cell repertoires in cytomegalovirus infection. In TCRdb, the reads were re-called with MiXCR into one record per CDR3 protein. The data contain approximately 600,000 distinct CDR3 sequences, roughly 43% of them seen just once; the ten biggest clones take up 48%. No cognate antigen is known for these TCRs. The sequenced sample was cultured PBMCs, obtained from culture after CMV antigen stimulation. The source is a human donor in good health (CMV status not recorded). Some clones in this sample may be carry-over from other donors' samples. Both conserved end residues are part of each CDR3. D genes are given only for firm matches. Where a row states a size, it is once, few, many or the class of an expanded clone; other rows omit it.

D gene	clone size	V gene	J gene	CDR3 DNA	CDR3 protein
.	.	TRBV6-8	TRBJ2-3	TGTGCCAGCAGTGACCTCCGAGGTAGCACAGATACGCAGTATTTT	CASSDLRGSTDTQYF
.	.	TRBV6-8	TRBJ1-3	TGTGCCAGCGTCATCGGGAGGAGATTCTCTGGAAACACCATATATTTT	CASVIGRRFSGNTIYF
.	.	TRBV2	TRBJ1-5	TGTGCCAGCACCCGAGGGGTGGGACAGCCCCAGCATTTT	CASTRGVGQPQHF
.	.	TRBV20-1	TRBJ1-4	TGCAGTGCTGGAGAGACAGGTGATGAAAAACTGTTTTTT	CSAGETGDEKLFF
TRBD2	.	TRBV27	TRBJ2-1	TGTGCCACCAGGACTAGGGCTCGAGAGCAGTTCTTC	CATRTRAREQFF
.	.	TRBV7-6	TRBJ2-1	TGTGCCAGCAGCTTAGCTATGGGGGCTAGCGAATACAATGAGCAGTTCTTC	CASSLAMGASEYNEQFF
TRBD1	.	TRBV7-3	TRBJ2-5	TGTGCCAGCAGCAGCCGGGACAGGGTCGCAGAGACCCAGTACTTC	CASSSRDRVAETQYF
TRBD2	.	TRBV11-2	TRBJ2-1	TGTGCCAGCAGCTTAGGGACTAGCGTCTCGTACAATGAGCAGTTCTTC	CASSLGTSVSYNEQFF
.	.	TRBV6-6	TRBJ2-3	TGTGCCAGCAGTACGGGACGGGCGGCGCTGGAAGATACGCAGTATTTT	CASSTGRAALEDTQYF
TRBD1	.	TRBV6-5	TRBJ1-2	TGTGCCAGCAGTTCGACAGGGTCTCTATATGGCTACACCTTC	CASSSTGSLYGYTF
TRBD2	few	TRBV5-6	TRBJ2-7	TGTGCCAGCAGCTTGGGATCTGTTCTAGCGGACGACTCCTACGAGCAGTACTTC	CASSLGSVLADDSYEQYF
.	.	TRBV27	TRBJ1-6	TGTGCCAGCAGTTTTATACGGGACGTCTTAGATCATTCACCCCTCCACTTT	CASSFIRDVLDHSPLHF
TRBD2	.	TRBV10-3	TRBJ2-2	TGTGCCATCAGTGCCGGGGGGGCCCCGAACACCGGGGAGCTGTTTTTT	CAISAGGAPNTGELFF
TRBD2	.	TRBV20-1	TRBJ2-1	TGCAGTGCTACCTTCGGAGCGGGGAGCTCCTACAATGAGCAGTTCTTC	CSATFGAGSSYNEQFF
TRBD1	.	TRBV19	TRBJ1-5	TGTGCCAGTAGTACAGACAGGGGTGAAGGGGCCCAGCATTTT	CASSTDRGEGAQHF
.	few	TRBV7-2	TRBJ1-1	TGTGCCAGCAGCTTAGGTGTACTAACGAACACTGAAGCTTTCTTT	CASSLGVLTNTEAFF
.	.	TRBV7-2	TRBJ1-5	TGTGCCAGCAGCTTGAGGGGGGAACGGCCCCAGCATTTT	CASSLRGERPQHF
TRBD1	few	TRBV28	TRBJ1-4	TGTGCCAGCAATCCCCGGTCGTGGACAGGGGGAGAAAAACTGTTTTTT	CASNPRSWTGGEKLFF
.	.	TRBV6-2/TRBV6-3	TRBJ2-7	TGTGCCAGCATACCAAGGGGAGTCACCTACGAGCAGTACTTC	CASIPRGVTYEQYF
TRBD1	.	TRBV18	TRBJ1-1	TGTGCCAGCTCACAACCTCCCGGGACAGTCGACTTGAACACTGAAGCTTTCTTT	CASSQPPGTVDLNTEAFF
.	many	TRBV12-3/TRBV12-4	TRBJ2-3	TGTGCCAGCAGTCCCCAACAGGGTACAGATACGCAGTATTTT	CASSPQQGTDTQYF
.	.	TRBV7-8	TRBJ1-3	TGTGCCAGCAGCTTAGCGGCAGGCCGCTCTGGAAACACCATATATTTT	CASSLAAGRSGNTIYF
TRBD1	.	TRBV15	TRBJ2-7	TGTGCCACCAGCTATCCGGGACAGGGCCTCTACGAGCAGTACTTC	CATSYPGQGLYEQYF
.	.	TRBV7-2	TRBJ2-3	TGTGCCAGCAGCGCCGGGGGGCGGAAGAGCGGATCGCAGTATTTT	CASSAGGRKSGSQYF
.	.	TRBV10-3	TRBJ1-3	TGTGCCATCACTGATGCTGGAAACACCATATATTTT	CAITDAGNTIYF
.	.	TRBV7-8	TRBJ1-6	TGTGCCAGCAGCCCCCGTCCTGGGACAACCTATTATAATTCACCCCTCCACTTT	CASSPRPGTTYYNSPLHF
TRBD1	.	TRBV6-6	TRBJ1-5	TGTGCCAGCAGGGGGGCCCAGGGGGCTCACCGGCAGCCCCAGCATTTT	CASRGAQGAHRQPQHF
.	.	TRBV24-1	TRBJ2-2	TGTGCCACAAGCCGACGCGAGAACACCGGGGAGCTGTTTTTT	CATSRRENTGELFF